Each of the 8 T cell receptor beta chains below was sequenced from the same sample in a study of CD8 T cells in ankylosing spondylitis. TCRdb analysed the 5' RACE reads with MiXCR anew, one entry per CDR3 protein. The sample contains 200,000 to 250,000 distinct CDR3 sequences, under 12% of which appear only once. The source material was blood, either unsorted or a sorted T cell fraction (not recorded which). These TCRs come from a male donor with ankylosing spondylitis or in good health (not recorded which).

This clonotype was observed at least ten times. The chain recombines TRBV20-1 with TRBJ2-6, with D unclear. CDR1 DFQATT and CDR2 SNEGSKA come from the germline V gene (reference sequence). CDR3 length: 14 amino acids. Trimming removed 5 bases from V and 0 bases from J, with 8 bases in between. The CDR3 nucleotides are TGCAGTGCTTCGCCCAGCTCTGGGGCCAACGTCCTGACTTTC. The encoded protein is CSASPSSGANVLTF.

The V call is TRBV5-1, the J call TRBJ2-3; D remains ambiguous. The CDR3 runs to 13 residues. The V gene's germline CDR1 is SGHRS and CDR2 YFSETQ. V was trimmed by 6 bases and J by 6 bases, leaving 14 bases between them. In DNA form, the CDR3 reads TGCGCCAGCACGCCATCTGGCCCGGATACGCAGTATTTT. Translated, it gives CASTPSGPDTQYF.

This clonotype was picked up many times. The rearrangement joins TRBV7-2 to TRBJ2-3, with TRBD1 as a possible D gene (6 bases). The germline gives CDR1 SGHTA, CDR2 FQGNSA. This CDR3 is built from 16 residues. V lost 3 bases and J 4 bases, leaving 17 bases between the germline ends. CDR3 coding DNA: TGTGCCAGCAGCTTTAGAGGGACAATGGGCGCAGATACGCAGTATTTT. It yields the protein CASSFRGTMGADTQYF.

This clonotype was seen ten or more times. This chain joins TRBV11-2 and TRBJ2-3; unclear D gene. Trimming took off 3 bases at V and 0 bases at J, with 7 bases between the two ends. The germline gives CDR1 SGHAT, CDR2 FQNNGV. This CDR3 spans 14 amino acids. The CDR3: CASSFPGSTDTQYF. The CDR3 DNA sequence: TGTGCCAGCAGCTTCCCGGGTAGCACAGATACGCAGTATTTT.

The chain joins TRBV20-1 to TRBJ1-5; 8 positions match TRBD1. Germline values: CDR1 DFQATT, CDR2 SNEGSKA (reference sequence). Trimming cost V 7 bases and J 0 bases; bases outside gene matches: 14. The CDR3 covers 17 residues. CDR3 nucleotide sequence: TGCAGTGTCTGGCCCCAGGCAGGGGGCTTTAGCAATCAGCCCCAGCATTTT. Encoded protein: CSVWPQAGGFSNQPQHF.

This clonotype was detected many times. The J gene is TRBJ2-7, the V gene TRBV7-8, with a weak D call TRBD1 (6 bases). V was trimmed by 2 bases and J by 4 bases, leaving 30 bases between them. Germline V gives CDR1 SGHVS, CDR2 FQNEAQ. The CDR3 runs to 20 residues. Here the CDR3 reads CASSLFFRISTGNRVYEQYF. The CDR3, as DNA: TGTGCCAGCAGCTTATTTTTCAGGATAAGCACCGGGAACAGGGTGTACGAGCAGTACTTC.

This clonotype has only a few counts. V usage is TRBV29-1 and J usage is TRBJ2-7, with D unresolved. Between the trimmed V and J ends, which lost 4 bases and 3 bases, there was a span of 10 bases. The CDR3 spans 12 residues. The germline V gene encodes CDR1 SQVTM and CDR2 ANQGSEA. The CDR3, as DNA: TGCAGCGTTGGGACGGTAGTCTACGAGCAGTACTTC. Protein sequence: CSVGTVVYEQYF.

The chain employs TRBV5-1 and TRBJ2-1; TRBD1 agrees at 11 bases. Germline values: CDR1 SGHRS, CDR2 YFSETQ. The junction had 4 bases not matched to a gene; V was cut back by 1 base and J by 4 bases. This CDR3 has 16 residues. The CDR3 nucleotides read TGCGCCAGCAGCTTGCCCGGGACAGGGGGATACAATGAGCAGTTCTTC. It encodes CASSLPGTGGYNEQFF.